The source of this TCR beta chain is a study of CD8 T cells in ankylosing spondylitis. Study observations and caveats: The study looked at matched synovial fluid samples from ankylosing spondylitis patients. Disease-linked clones were reported to be significantly enriched there. What seemed typical of ankylosing spondylitis blood was a TCR beta motif built from several highly homologous variants.

This clonotype was detected only a few times. Its target is unknown. Germline CDR1 is MNHNS and CDR2 is SASEGT. The CDR3 covers 14 residues. V lost 7 bases and J 7 bases, leaving 20 bases between the germline ends. Molecular-barcoded quantitative 5'-RACE produced these TCR beta libraries. TCRdb reprocessed the 5' RACE reads via MiXCR and lists one record per CDR3 protein. The table shows around 300,000 distinct CDR3 sequences, with more than 20% occurring only once. Sequencing used blood, either unsorted or a sorted T cell fraction (not recorded which). The sequence was obtained from a female donor with ankylosing spondylitis or in good health (not recorded which). V is TRBV6-1 and J is TRBJ2-7, with D possibly being TRBD2 (6 bases). CDR3 nucleotides: TGTGCCAGCAACCTGTTGGAGGGAGGCGGGGAGCAGTACTTC. Amino acids: CASNLLEGGGEQYF.